This T cell receptor (beta chain) appears in the sequencing data of a study of vaccination effects on CD4 cells after COVID-19. Study-level points and caveats: Infection-derived and vaccine-derived clones contracted markedly late after vaccination.

About this clone itself: Its antigen is not known.

The data were produced by immunoSEQ multiplex PCR, yet TCRdb's version contains in-frame clones alone and is incomplete. Altogether tens of thousands of clones are present, 78% being singletons, with the ten largest covering roughly 4.2%. Scientists isolated CD4+ T cells after an approximately 10-day culture period ended. Two-dose BNT162b2 or mRNA-1273 vaccination was given to participants. Deletions cut 5 bases from V and 1 base from J, with 9 bases between. Germline V lookup: CDR1 SNHLY, CDR2 FYNNEI. The CDR3 contains 14 residues. This sequence joins TRBV2 and TRBJ1-3; D is possibly TRBD1 (5 bases). The sequencing here drew on CD4+ T cells from PBMCs cultured without peptide, taken after COVID-19 vaccination. This TCR was recovered from a human donor who received a COVID-19 vaccine. The CDR3 reads CASSKRGSGNTIYF. CDR3 sequence (DNA): TGTGCCAGCAGTAAACGGGGGTCTGGAAACACCATATATTTT. The variable domain in full, with the rest retrieved from reference TRBV2 and TRBJ1-3, is EPEVTQTPSHQVTQMGQEVILRCVPISNHLYFYWYRQILGQKVEFLVSFYNNEISEKSEIFDDQFSVERPDGSNFTLKIRSTKLEDSAMYFCASSKRGSGNTIYFGEGSWLTVV.